This T cell receptor beta chain was sequenced in a study of shared clonotypes between healthy human individuals. Study-level points and caveats: Blood alone was sampled, and tissue repertoires likely differ.

J gave up 0 bases and V 3 bases, and 2 bases lay outside the gene matches. The CDR3 totals 16 residues. Germline loops: CDR1 SGHAT, CDR2 FQNNGV. An assay was performed, and its level was deep. Data came from immunoSEQ multiplex PCR; TCRdb stores just in-frame clones and leaves some out. Among around 430,000 clones, roughly 77% were seen once, and the ten largest hold about 13%. Turning to this clone: Its antigen is not identified.

Only Caucasian adults living in Nashville, Tennessee served as donors. The rearrangement joins TRBV11-2 to TRBJ2-7; 13 bases line up with TRBD2. Sequences were obtained from PBMCs. The receptor's source is a woman aged 40 to 55 in good health. Some clones in this sample may be carry-over from other donors' samples. The CDR3 nucleotides read TGTGCCAGCAGCTTTAGACTAGCGGGAGGCTCCTACGAGCAGTACTTC. This encodes CASSFRLAGGSYEQYF.